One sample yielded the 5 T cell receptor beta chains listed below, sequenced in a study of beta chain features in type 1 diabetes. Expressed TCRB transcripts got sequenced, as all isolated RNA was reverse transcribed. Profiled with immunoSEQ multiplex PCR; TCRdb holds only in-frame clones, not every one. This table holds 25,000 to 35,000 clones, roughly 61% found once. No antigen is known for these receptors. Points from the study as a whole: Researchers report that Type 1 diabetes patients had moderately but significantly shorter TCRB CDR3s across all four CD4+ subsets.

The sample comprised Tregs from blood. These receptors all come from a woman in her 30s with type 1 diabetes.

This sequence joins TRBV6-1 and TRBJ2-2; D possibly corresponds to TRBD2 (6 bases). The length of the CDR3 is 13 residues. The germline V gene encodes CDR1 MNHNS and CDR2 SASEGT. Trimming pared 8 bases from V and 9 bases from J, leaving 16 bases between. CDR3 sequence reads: CASLGLGAWELFF. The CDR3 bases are TGTGCCAGCTTGGGACTTGGTGCGTGGGAGCTGTTTTTT.

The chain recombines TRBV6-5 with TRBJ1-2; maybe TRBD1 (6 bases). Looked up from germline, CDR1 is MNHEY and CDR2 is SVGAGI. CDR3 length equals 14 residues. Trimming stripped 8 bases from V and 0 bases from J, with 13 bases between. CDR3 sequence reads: CASEQGNANYGYTF. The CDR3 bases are TGTGCCAGCGAACAGGGAAACGCTAACTATGGCTACACCTTC.

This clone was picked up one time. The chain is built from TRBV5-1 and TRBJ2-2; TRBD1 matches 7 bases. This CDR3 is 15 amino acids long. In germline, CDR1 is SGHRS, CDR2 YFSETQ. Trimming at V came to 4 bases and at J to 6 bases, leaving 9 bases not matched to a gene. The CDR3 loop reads CASSGRDRGAGELFF. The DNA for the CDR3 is TGCGCCAGCAGCGGCCGGGACAGAGGGGCCGGGGAGCTGTTTTTT.

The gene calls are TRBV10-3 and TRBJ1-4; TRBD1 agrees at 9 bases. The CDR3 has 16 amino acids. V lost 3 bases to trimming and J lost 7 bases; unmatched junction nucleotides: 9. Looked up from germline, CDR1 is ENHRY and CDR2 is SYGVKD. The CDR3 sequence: CAISDMPGQGGEKLFF. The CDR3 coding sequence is TGTGCCATCAGTGATATGCCGGGACAGGGTGGTGAAAAACTGTTTTTT.

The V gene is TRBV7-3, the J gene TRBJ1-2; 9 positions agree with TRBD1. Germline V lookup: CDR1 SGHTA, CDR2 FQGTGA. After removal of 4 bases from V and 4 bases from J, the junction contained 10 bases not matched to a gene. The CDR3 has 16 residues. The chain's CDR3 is CASSSVAGQGTYGYTF. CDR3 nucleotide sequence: TGTGCCAGCAGCTCAGTCGCGGGACAGGGAACCTATGGCTACACCTTC.